The present T cell receptor (beta chain) was sequenced within a study of T cells expressing NK-cell markers. Findings and limits, study-wide: The CD3+CD56-NKG2C+ fraction of several donors was likewise dominated by these clonotypes. NKG2C+ dominant clonotype frequencies in about 6 donors were roughly 1.0-7.0% of CD8+ T cells.

This CDR3 has 15 amino acids. From germline, CDR1 is WNHNN and CDR2 SYGVQD (reference sequence). About this clonotype: Its antigen is unknown.

From the 5' RACE reads, TCRdb lists one entry per CDR3 protein and no DNA. The specimen's table records a few hundred thousand distinct CDR3 sequences. Sequenced: blood T cells: a sorted CD56 or NKG2C T cell subset, CD4+ or CD8+ T cells, or bulk PBMC T cells (not recorded which). This TCR was sampled from a woman in her forties or fifties in good health. This chain joins TRBV10-1 and TRBJ2-7; TCRdb proposes TRBD2, but this gene call is untestable without DNA. The CDR3 here is CASSGELVPGLEQYF.